The next 8 T cell receptor beta chains were all read from a single sample in a study of T cell responses to AZD1222 COVID-19 vaccine (dated by TCRdb to the early 2020s). Taken with the paper, the label for time point translates to: baseline before first vaccination. Libraries came from the immunoSEQ multiplex PCR assay. TCRdb took over this immuneACCESS table, retaining in-frame rearrangements with V and J assigned. Such tables are incomplete; in checked studies, under half of the missing clones stem from an unresolved V gene, and the remainder is unexplained. The sample table records roughly 150,000 clones; around 90% of these occur just once. Of the sample, around 1.4% is held by the ten largest clones. The sequencing used peripheral blood, collected on day 0 of AZD1222 vaccination. The receptors here all came from an adult in good health.

The gene calls are TRBV5-1 and TRBJ1-2; D is ambiguous. Trimming stripped 0 bases from V and 2 bases from J, with 8 bases between. In germline, CDR1 is SGHRS, CDR2 YFSETQ. There are 14 residues in the CDR3. The CDR3 loop is CASSLGLSNYGYTF. The CDR3 nucleotides read TGCGCCAGCAGCTTGGGCCTAAGCAACTATGGCTACACCTTC.

This clone appeared once. The gene calls are TRBV6-2 or TRBV6-3 and TRBJ1-5; D is perhaps TRBD1 (5 bases). CDR3 length: 14 amino acids. V gave up 1 base and J gave up 7 bases, with 11 bases separating them. Germline V lookup: CDR1 MNHEY, CDR2 SVGEGT. The CDR3 is CASSYYGGLQPQHF. DNA of the CDR3: TGTGCCAGCAGTTACTATGGGGGTCTACAGCCCCAGCATTTT.

In DNA form, the CDR3 reads TGCGCCAGCAGCCAAGTCCGGCAGGGGGCAGGCGAGCAGTACTTC. Its translation is CASSQVRQGAGEQYF. The chain combines TRBV4-3 with TRBJ2-7; 8 bases line up with TRBD1. From germline, CDR1 is LGHNA and CDR2 YSLEER. The CDR3 spans 15 residues. V lost 1 base and J lost 6; bases outside the gene matches: 8.

V and J are TRBV4-3 and TRBJ2-5, with 7 bases fitting TRBD1. Trimming removed 4 bases from V and 2 bases from J; junction bases left unmatched: 7. The CDR3 is 15 residues long. Germline-derived CDR1 and CDR2 are LGHNA and YSLEER. In DNA, the CDR3 is TGCGCCAGCAGCCGTGGGACAGACTTACAAGAGACCCAGTACTTC. Protein: CASSRGTDLQETQYF.

Points on this clone: This CDR3 is also generated by other DNA sequences in the sample. This chain links TRBV11-3 with TRBJ2-1; no firm D call. CDR1 is SGHNT, CDR2 YENEEA, per germline. The V end lost 4 bases, the J end lost 4 bases, and 5 bases lay between the germline ends. The CDR3 spans 12 residues. The CDR3 loop is CASSSRYNEQFF. In DNA, the CDR3 is TGTGCCAGCAGCTCCCGATACAATGAGCAGTTCTTC.

The chain carries TRBV2 and TRBJ2-7, with D possibly matching TRBD1 (6 bases). The ends were cut back, 10 bases at V and 3 bases at J, with 16 bases in the middle. From germline, CDR1 is SNHLY and CDR2 FYNNEI. This CDR3 has 13 residues. CDR3 bases: TGTGCCACAGAGGGGGACAAGATCTACGAGCAGTACTTC. This translates into CATEGDKIYEQYF.

This sequence joins TRBV4-3 and TRBJ2-7; 8 positions agree with TRBD2. Trimming cost V 1 base and J 7 bases; bases outside gene matches: 15. Per germline, CDR1 LGHNA and CDR2 YSLEER. The CDR3 extends over 17 amino acids. The DNA of the CDR3 is TGCGCCAGCAGCCAAGTGGGTGGGACTAGGCCACTTGGGGAGCAGTACTTC. Translating it yields CASSQVGGTRPLGEQYF.

The CDR3 loop is CASSLVTGTEAFF. In nucleotides, the CDR3 is TGTGCCAGCAGCTTAGTTACGGGGACCGAAGCTTTCTTT. This chain links TRBV7-6 with TRBJ1-1; TRBD1 is a possible D gene (5 bases). Trimming cost V 1 base and J 8 bases, with 11 bases left between them. CDR1 SGHVS and CDR2 FNYEAQ come from the germline V gene. The CDR3 sequence is 13 residues long.